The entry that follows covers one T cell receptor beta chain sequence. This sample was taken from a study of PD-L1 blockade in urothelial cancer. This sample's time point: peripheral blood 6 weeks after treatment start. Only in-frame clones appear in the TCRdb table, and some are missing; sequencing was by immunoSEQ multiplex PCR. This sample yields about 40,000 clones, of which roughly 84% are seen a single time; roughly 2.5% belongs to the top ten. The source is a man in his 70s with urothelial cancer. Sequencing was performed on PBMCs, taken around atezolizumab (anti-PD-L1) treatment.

CDR3 sequence (DNA): TGTGCCAGCAGCTTACGGACTAGCGGCCTCTCCTACGAGCAGTACTTC. Its translation: CASSLRTSGLSYEQYF. V gene TRBV7-2 combines with J gene TRBJ2-7, with 10 bases fitting TRBD2. Per germline, CDR1 SGHTA and CDR2 FQGNSA. Losses at the gene ends were 2 bases for V and 0 bases for J; bases not matched to a gene: 4. This CDR3 has 16 amino acids. The full variable domain, in which reference TRBV7-2 and TRBJ2-7 provide the parts outside the CDR3, is GAGVSQSPSNKVTEKGKDVELRCDPISGHTALYWYRQSLGQGLEFLIYFQGNSAPDKSGLPSDRFSAERTGGSVSTLTIQRTQQEDSAVYLCASSLRTSGLSYEQYFGPGTRLTVT.